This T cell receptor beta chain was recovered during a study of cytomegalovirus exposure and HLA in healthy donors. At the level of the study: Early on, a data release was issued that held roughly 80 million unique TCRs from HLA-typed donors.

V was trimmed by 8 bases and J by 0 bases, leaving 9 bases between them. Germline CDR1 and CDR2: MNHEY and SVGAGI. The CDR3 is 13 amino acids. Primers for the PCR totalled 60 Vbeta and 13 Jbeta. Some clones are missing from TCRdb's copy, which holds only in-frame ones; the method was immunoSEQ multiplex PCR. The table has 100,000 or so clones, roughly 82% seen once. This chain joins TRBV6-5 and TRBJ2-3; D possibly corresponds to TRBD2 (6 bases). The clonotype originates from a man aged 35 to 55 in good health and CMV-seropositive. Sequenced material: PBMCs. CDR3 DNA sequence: TGTGCCAGCGTGGCGGGGAGCACAGATACGCAGTATTTT. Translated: CASVAGSTDTQYF.